The 2 T cell receptor beta chains presented below share a single source sample, sequenced in a study of blood T cell repertoires in COVID-19. The table came from immunoSEQ multiplex PCR; TCRdb's copy has only in-frame clones and leaves some out. The profile covers fewer than 400,000 clones, with more than 85% appearing a single time and around a sixth taken by the ten largest. Sample: PBMCs or T cells enriched from blood (not recorded which). The receptors derive from a woman in her twenties or thirties who had recovered from COVID-19.

This rearrangement joins TRBV5-1 to TRBJ2-1; TRBD2 aligns across 9 bases. CDR3 length equals 15 residues. CDR1 and CDR2 (germline): SGHRS, YFSETQ. The V segment lost 3 bases and the J segment 0 bases; nucleotides outside the gene matches: 1. The CDR3 DNA follows: TGCGCCAGCAGCTCGACTAGCGGCTCCTACAATGAGCAGTTCTTC. This gives the protein CASSSTSGSYNEQFF. The entire variable domain, with the rest obtained from reference TRBV5-1 and TRBJ2-1, is as follows: KAGVTQTPRYLIKTRGQQVTLSCSPISGHRSVSWYQQTPGQGLQFLFEYFSETQRNKGNFPGRFSGRQFSNSRSEMNVSTLELGDSALYLCASSSTSGSYNEQFFGPGTRLTVL.

The CDR3 sequence is CASSEGDLYNEQFF. DNA of the CDR3: TGCGCCAGCAGCGAGGGCGATCTCTACAATGAGCAGTTCTTC. This chain links TRBV5-1 with TRBJ2-1; the D gene is possibly TRBD2 (5 bases). Germline loops: CDR1 SGHRS, CDR2 YFSETQ. V was pared by 4 bases and J by 3 bases, with 11 bases between. The CDR3 loop spans 14 amino acids.